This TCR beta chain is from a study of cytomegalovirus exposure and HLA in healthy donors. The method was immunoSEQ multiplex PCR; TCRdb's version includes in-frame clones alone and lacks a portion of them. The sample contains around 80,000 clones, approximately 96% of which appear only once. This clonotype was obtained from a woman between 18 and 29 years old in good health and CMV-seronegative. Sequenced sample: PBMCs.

CDR3 loop: CASGFSLVEQDIYEQYF. The DNA of the CDR3 is TGTGCTAGTGGTTTTTCTTTGGTTGAACAAGATATCTACGAGCAGTACTTC. The J gene is TRBJ2-7, the V gene TRBV12-5; D gene uncertain. CDR1 and CDR2 from the germline V gene are LGHNT and FRNRAP. Trimming took 3 bases from V and 3 from J, leaving 21 bases between them. The CDR3 sequence is 17 residues long. Complete variable domain (other parts from reference TRBV12-5 and TRBJ2-7): DARVTQTPRHKVTEMGQEVTMRCQPILGHNTVFWYRQTMMQGLELLAYFRNRAPLDDSGMPKDRFSAEMPDATLATLKIQPSEPRDSAVYFCASGFSLVEQDIYEQYFGPGTRLTVT.